The 8 T cell receptor beta chains below come from one sample, sequenced in a study of blood T cell repertoires in COVID-19. Libraries were prepared by immunoSEQ multiplex PCR; TCRdb keeps only in-frame clonotypes and omits some of them. The sample carries roughly 380,000 clones, 85% to 90% recorded once. The sample comprised PBMCs or T cells enriched from blood (not recorded which). Every receptor here comes from a woman aged 25 to 39 who had been exposed to COVID-19.

This chain uses TRBV7-8 with TRBJ2-7; 9 bases align to TRBD2. Germline V gene sequence: CDR1 SGHVS, CDR2 FQNEAQ. Trimming cost V 5 bases and J 3 bases; bases outside gene matches: 14. The CDR3 contains 17 residues. Here the CDR3 DNA reads TGTGCCAGCAGCAGGGCAGGGACTAGCAGCGTGGGCTACGAGCAGTACTTC. Translation gives CASSRAGTSSVGYEQYF.

The gene calls are TRBV12-3 or TRBV12-4 and TRBJ2-7; D might be TRBD1 (5 bases). CDR3 length: 13 amino acids. The V end was cut by 6 bases, the J end by 1 base, with 10 bases between. The DNA of the CDR3 is TGTGCCAGCAGACCAGACAGATCCTACGAGCAGTACTTC. It translates to CASRPDRSYEQYF.

The chain has TRBV28 and TRBJ2-7, with TRBD1 matching 8 bases. CDR3 length: 19 amino acids. Losses at the gene ends were 3 bases for V and 0 bases for J; bases not matched to a gene: 16. Germline assignment: CDR1 MDHEN and CDR2 SYDVKM. CDR3 in DNA: TGTGCCAGCAGTTTCCCCTCGCACCCGGGACAGGACCACTCCTACGAGCAGTACTTC. Protein: CASSFPSHPGQDHSYEQYF.

J is TRBJ2-3 and V is TRBV30; D gene unclear. Germline assignment: CDR1 GTSNPN and CDR2 SVGIG (reference sequence). V was cut by 7 bases and J by 2 bases, with 16 bases left in between. CDR3 length: 14 residues. The CDR3 nucleotides are TGTGCCTCCCTAGGCCCCCAGATCACAGATACGCAGTATTTT. The encoded protein is CASLGPQITDTQYF.

The gene calls are TRBV19 and TRBJ1-1, with TRBD1 identical over 7 bases. The CDR3 spans 15 residues. In germline, CDR1 is LNHDA, CDR2 SQIVND (reference sequence). Unmatched junction bases numbered 10, after V lost 5 bases and J lost 4 bases. This CDR3 reads CASSLRDRAGTEAFF. The CDR3 DNA reads TGTGCCAGTAGTCTACGAGACAGGGCTGGCACTGAAGCTTTCTTT.

The chain uses TRBV15 and TRBJ2-7; D is perhaps TRBD1 (6 bases). Trimming removed 0 bases at V and 7 bases at J, with 13 bases between. Germline V gene lookup returns CDR1 LNHNV and CDR2 YYDKDF (reference sequence). CDR3 length: 14 amino acids. CDR3 in DNA: TGTGCCACCAGCAGAGATAGGGGGTGGGGAGAGCAGTACTTC. Translation gives CATSRDRGWGEQYF. Drawing the rest from reference TRBV15 and TRBJ2-7, the complete variable domain is DAMVIQNPRYQVTQFGKPVTLSCSQTLNHNVMYWYQQKSSQAPKLLFHYYDKDFNNEADTPDNFQSRRPNTSFCFLDIRSPGLGDTAMYLCATSRDRGWGEQYFGPGTRLTVT.

This sequence joins TRBV28 and TRBJ2-1, with 8 bases that match TRBD2. Germline CDR1 is MDHEN and CDR2 is SYDVKM. With 5 bases clipped from V and 4 bases from J, the junction kept 4 bases outside the gene matches. CDR3 length: 14 residues. CDR3 DNA sequence: TGTGCCAGCAGTCTACTAGCGGTATACAATGAGCAGTTCTTC. Translating it yields CASSLLAVYNEQFF.

In this sample, this clone turned up once. The rearrangement uses TRBV9 and TRBJ1-1, with D tentatively TRBD1 (6 bases). The germline gives CDR1 SGDLS, CDR2 YYNGEE. This CDR3 region has 15 residues. The V gene lost 2 bases and the J gene lost 0 bases, with 11 bases spanning the gap. The CDR3 region is CASSVQGTMNTEAFF. The CDR3 nucleotides read TGTGCCAGCAGCGTCCAGGGGACCATGAACACTGAAGCTTTCTTT.